This is a list of T cell receptor beta chains from one sample in a study of T cell responses to AZD1222 COVID-19 vaccine. Using immunoSEQ multiplex PCR, the repertoire was profiled, and TCRdb retains in-frame clones only, with some absent. The sample lists around 130,000 clones, nearly 90% occurring once. The specimen comprised peripheral blood, sampled 28 days after the second AZD1222 dose. These receptors came from an adult who received the AZD1222 COVID-19 vaccine. The CDR3 runs from the conserved cysteine through the conserved F or W. The order of the fields is V gene, clone size, D gene, J gene, CDR3 protein, CDR3 DNA. D genes are given only for firm matches. Size is omitted from some rows. Given values are once, few, many or a class for expanded clones.

v_call: TRBV30; clone_size: few; d_call: -; j_call: TRBJ1-5; cdr3_aa: CAWSPQASNQPQHF; cdr3_nt: TGTGCCTGGAGTCCCCAGGCAAGCAATCAGCCCCAGCATTTT
v_call: TRBV12-3/TRBV12-4; clone_size: -; d_call: -; j_call: TRBJ2-1; cdr3_aa: CASSFDEQFF; cdr3_nt: TGTGCCAGCAGTTTCGACGAGCAGTTCTTC
v_call: TRBV5-1; clone_size: -; d_call: -; j_call: TRBJ2-7; cdr3_aa: CASSLLGTNTYEQYF; cdr3_nt: TGCGCCAGCAGTCTCCTGGGGACAAACACCTACGAGCAGTACTTC
v_call: TRBV30; clone_size: -; d_call: TRBD2; j_call: TRBJ2-2; cdr3_aa: CAWGRDTNTGELFF; cdr3_nt: TGTGCCTGGGGGAGGGATACTAACACCGGGGAGCTGTTTTTT
v_call: TRBV3-1/TRBV3-2; clone_size: -; d_call: TRBD2; j_call: TRBJ2-3; cdr3_aa: CASSPRTSGGATDTQYF; cdr3_nt: TGTGCCAGCAGCCCTCGGACTAGCGGGGGGGCCACCGATACGCAGTATTTT
v_call: TRBV29-1; clone_size: -; d_call: TRBD1; j_call: TRBJ1-6; cdr3_aa: CSVVDPGTGLSSSYNSPLHF; cdr3_nt: TGCAGCGTTGTGGATCCCGGGACAGGGTTATCAAGCTCCTATAATTCACCCCTCCACTTT
v_call: TRBV19; clone_size: -; d_call: TRBD1; j_call: TRBJ1-1; cdr3_aa: CASSISGGRTGGSGAFF; cdr3_nt: TGTGCCAGTAGTATCAGCGGAGGGAGGACAGGGGGCTCGGGAGCTTTCTTT
v_call: TRBV30; clone_size: -; d_call: -; j_call: TRBJ2-2; cdr3_aa: CAAQRGLTGELFF; cdr3_nt: TGTGCCGCCCAGAGGGGTCTCACCGGGGAGCTGTTTTTT
v_call: TRBV6-2/TRBV6-3; clone_size: -; d_call: -; j_call: TRBJ2-1; cdr3_aa: CASSYRDYSSYNEQFF; cdr3_nt: TGTGCCAGCAGTTACCGTGACTACAGCTCCTACAATGAGCAGTTCTTC
v_call: TRBV15; clone_size: -; d_call: -; j_call: TRBJ2-2; cdr3_aa: CATSREAGSYTGELFF; cdr3_nt: TGTGCCACCAGCAGAGAGGCAGGCAGTTACACCGGGGAGCTGTTTTTT
v_call: TRBV30; clone_size: -; d_call: -; j_call: TRBJ1-2; cdr3_aa: CAWSAGAGFAGYTF; cdr3_nt: TGTGCCTGGAGTGCGGGGGCCGGGTTCGCCGGCTACACCTTC
v_call: TRBV2; clone_size: -; d_call: -; j_call: TRBJ1-1; cdr3_aa: CASWNGDTRGAFF; cdr3_nt: TGTGCCAGCTGGAATGGGGACACCCGCGGAGCTTTCTTT
v_call: TRBV30; clone_size: -; d_call: TRBD2; j_call: TRBJ2-3; cdr3_aa: CAWTLSGSVADTQYF; cdr3_nt: TGTGCCTGGACCCTAAGCGGGAGCGTCGCAGATACGCAGTATTTT
v_call: TRBV6-6; clone_size: -; d_call: -; j_call: TRBJ1-6; cdr3_aa: CASNWGAHNSPLHF; cdr3_nt: TGTGCCAGCAATTGGGGGGCACATAATTCACCCCTCCACTTT
v_call: TRBV2; clone_size: -; d_call: -; j_call: TRBJ1-1; cdr3_aa: CASTVLAGTEAFF; cdr3_nt: TGTGCCAGCACTGTCCTGGCGGGGACTGAAGCTTTCTTT
v_call: TRBV5-1; clone_size: -; d_call: -; j_call: TRBJ2-4; cdr3_aa: CASSPTERLAKNIQYF; cdr3_nt: TGCGCCAGCAGCCCAACAGAAAGACTAGCCAAAAACATTCAGTACTTC
v_call: TRBV20-1; clone_size: once; d_call: TRBD2; j_call: TRBJ2-5; cdr3_aa: CSASTSGGTQETQYF; cdr3_nt: TGCAGTGCTAGTACTAGCGGGGGGACCCAAGAGACCCAGTACTTC
v_call: TRBV30; clone_size: -; d_call: -; j_call: TRBJ1-1; cdr3_aa: CAWSYRGGGTEAFF; cdr3_nt: TGTGCCTGGAGTTACCGAGGAGGGGGCACTGAAGCTTTCTTT
v_call: TRBV6-5; clone_size: -; d_call: TRBD1; j_call: TRBJ2-7; cdr3_aa: CASSSGQGKGQYF; cdr3_nt: TGTGCCAGCAGTTCAGGACAGGGGAAAGGGCAGTACTTC
v_call: TRBV6-5; clone_size: -; d_call: TRBD1; j_call: TRBJ2-3; cdr3_aa: CASSYGQGADTQYF; cdr3_nt: TGTGCCAGCAGTTACGGACAGGGGGCAGATACGCAGTATTTT
v_call: TRBV5-4; clone_size: -; d_call: -; j_call: TRBJ1-1; cdr3_aa: CASTPGGTEAFF; cdr3_nt: TGTGCCAGCACCCCGGGAGGCACTGAAGCTTTCTTT
v_call: TRBV6-5; clone_size: -; d_call: TRBD2; j_call: TRBJ2-1; cdr3_aa: CASRVSGGIYNEQFF; cdr3_nt: TGTGCCAGCAGGGTTAGCGGGGGGATTTACAATGAGCAGTTCTTC
v_call: TRBV10-3; clone_size: -; d_call: -; j_call: TRBJ2-7; cdr3_aa: CAISENLGSLEQYF; cdr3_nt: TGTGCCATCAGTGAGAACCTCGGCAGCCTCGAGCAGTACTTC
v_call: TRBV27; clone_size: -; d_call: TRBD2; j_call: TRBJ2-1; cdr3_aa: CASSLLAGATIYNEQFF; cdr3_nt: TGTGCCAGCAGTCTCCTTGCGGGAGCCACGATATACAATGAGCAGTTCTTC
v_call: TRBV15; clone_size: -; d_call: TRBD1; j_call: TRBJ1-2; cdr3_aa: CATSHGGDRGDYGYTF; cdr3_nt: TGTGCCACCAGCCATGGAGGGGACAGGGGGGACTATGGCTACACCTTC
v_call: TRBV7-3; clone_size: -; d_call: -; j_call: TRBJ1-2; cdr3_aa: CASSLTGTELYGYTF; cdr3_nt: TGTGCCAGCAGCTTAACCGGGACGGAACTCTATGGCTACACCTTC
v_call: TRBV6-2/TRBV6-3; clone_size: -; d_call: TRBD1; j_call: TRBJ1-1; cdr3_aa: CASSPGTGKADTEAFF; cdr3_nt: TGTGCCAGCAGTCCAGGGACAGGGAAGGCCGACACTGAAGCTTTCTTT
v_call: TRBV7-3; clone_size: -; d_call: -; j_call: TRBJ2-4; cdr3_aa: CASSPGPSAGKNIQYF; cdr3_nt: TGTGCCAGCAGCCCCGGGCCCTCCGCGGGCAAAAACATTCAGTACTTC
v_call: TRBV10-1; clone_size: -; d_call: TRBD2; j_call: TRBJ2-3; cdr3_aa: CASSGTSRTDTQYF; cdr3_nt: TGCGCCAGCAGTGGGACTAGCCGCACAGATACGCAGTATTTT
v_call: TRBV19; clone_size: -; d_call: -; j_call: TRBJ1-2; cdr3_aa: CASSMGGSLLSYGYTF; cdr3_nt: TGTGCCAGTAGTATGGGAGGGAGTCTATTATCCTATGGCTACACCTTC
v_call: TRBV5-6; clone_size: -; d_call: -; j_call: TRBJ2-1; cdr3_aa: CASSPGFGSAYNEQFF; cdr3_nt: TGTGCCAGCAGCCCGGGGTTTGGAAGCGCCTACAATGAGCAGTTCTTC
v_call: TRBV4-1; clone_size: -; d_call: -; j_call: TRBJ1-5; cdr3_aa: CASSPLSLNQPQHF; cdr3_nt: TGCGCCAGCAGCCCCCTCTCCTTAAATCAGCCCCAGCATTTT
v_call: TRBV6-1; clone_size: -; d_call: -; j_call: TRBJ1-2; cdr3_aa: CASSEMADYGYTF; cdr3_nt: TGTGCCAGCAGTGAAATGGCAGACTATGGCTACACCTTC
v_call: TRBV30; clone_size: -; d_call: -; j_call: TRBJ2-7; cdr3_aa: CAWGRGHEQYF; cdr3_nt: TGTGCCTGGGGCAGGGGACACGAGCAGTACTTC
v_call: TRBV14; clone_size: -; d_call: -; j_call: TRBJ2-7; cdr3_aa: CAIRLKQPYRETYEQYF; cdr3_nt: TGTGCCATCCGCCTCAAGCAGCCTTACAGGGAAACCTACGAGCAGTACTTC
v_call: TRBV10-2; clone_size: -; d_call: TRBD2; j_call: TRBJ2-7; cdr3_aa: CASSGLAGGYEQYF; cdr3_nt: TGCGCCAGCAGTGGACTAGCGGGAGGCTACGAGCAGTACTTC
v_call: TRBV2; clone_size: -; d_call: -; j_call: TRBJ1-1; cdr3_aa: CASSDREGEAFF; cdr3_nt: TGTGCCAGCAGTGACAGAGAAGGTGAAGCTTTCTTT
v_call: TRBV6-1; clone_size: -; d_call: -; j_call: TRBJ2-7; cdr3_aa: CASSFSIPASYEQYF; cdr3_nt: TGTGCCAGCAGTTTTTCCATCCCGGCCTCCTACGAGCAGTACTTC